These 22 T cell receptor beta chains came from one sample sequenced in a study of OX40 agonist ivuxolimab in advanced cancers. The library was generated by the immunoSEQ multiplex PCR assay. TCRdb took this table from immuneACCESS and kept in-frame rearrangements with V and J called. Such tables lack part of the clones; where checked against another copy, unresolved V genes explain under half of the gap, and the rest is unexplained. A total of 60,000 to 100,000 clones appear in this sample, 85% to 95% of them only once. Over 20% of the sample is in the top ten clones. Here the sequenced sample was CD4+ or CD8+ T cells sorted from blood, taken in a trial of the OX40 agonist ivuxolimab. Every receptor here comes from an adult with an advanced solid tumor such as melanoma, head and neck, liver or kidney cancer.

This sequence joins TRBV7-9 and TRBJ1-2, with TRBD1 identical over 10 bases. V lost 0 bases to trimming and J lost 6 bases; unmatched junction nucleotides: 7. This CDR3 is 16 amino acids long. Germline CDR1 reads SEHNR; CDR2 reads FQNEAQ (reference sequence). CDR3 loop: CASSLARDRGTHGYTF. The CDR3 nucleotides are TGTGCCAGCAGCTTAGCGCGGGACAGGGGAACTCATGGCTACACCTTC.

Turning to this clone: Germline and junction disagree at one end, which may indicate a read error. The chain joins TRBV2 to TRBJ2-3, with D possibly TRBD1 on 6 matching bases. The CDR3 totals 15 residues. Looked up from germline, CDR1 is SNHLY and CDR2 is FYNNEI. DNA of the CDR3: TGTGCCAGCAGAGAAGGGGCAGGGGTTCGAGATACGCAGTATTTT. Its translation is CASREGAGVRDTQYF.

The CDR3 sequence is CASSLVGGGYDNEQFF. The CDR3 DNA follows: TGTGCCAGCAGCTTGGTGGGCGGGGGTTACGACAATGAGCAGTTCTTC. The chain is built from TRBV5-4 and TRBJ2-1; 7 bases fit TRBD2. Germline assignment: CDR1 SGHNT and CDR2 YYREEE (reference sequence). The CDR3 is 16 residues long. Trimming took 0 bases from V and 5 from J; bases not matched to a gene: 8. Looking up the rest from reference TRBV5-4 and TRBJ2-1 gives the full variable domain: ETGVTQSPTHLIKTRGQQVTLRCSSQSGHNTVSWYQQALGQGPQFIFQYYREEENGRGNFPPRFSGLQFPNYSSELNVNALELDDSALYLCASSLVGGGYDNEQFFGPGTRLTVL.

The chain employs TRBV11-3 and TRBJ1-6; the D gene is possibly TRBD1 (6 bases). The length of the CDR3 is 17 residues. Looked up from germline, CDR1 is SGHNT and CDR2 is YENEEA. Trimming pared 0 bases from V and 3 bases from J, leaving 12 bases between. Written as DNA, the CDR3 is TGTGCCAGCAGCTTAGACCCCCCAGGGGTCTATAATTCACCCCTCCACTTT. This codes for CASSLDPPGVYNSPLHF.

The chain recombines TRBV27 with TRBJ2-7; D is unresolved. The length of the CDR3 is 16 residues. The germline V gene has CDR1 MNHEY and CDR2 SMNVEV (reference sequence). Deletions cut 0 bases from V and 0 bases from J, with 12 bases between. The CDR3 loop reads CASSLSIVLSSYEQYF. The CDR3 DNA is TGTGCCAGCAGTTTATCGATAGTTCTCAGCTCCTACGAGCAGTACTTC.

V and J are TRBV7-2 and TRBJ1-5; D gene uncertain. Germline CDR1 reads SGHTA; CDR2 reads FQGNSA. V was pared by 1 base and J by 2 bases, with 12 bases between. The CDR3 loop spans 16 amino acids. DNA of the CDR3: TGTGCCAGCAGCTTAGAGGGAGGTCTTCGCAATCAGCCCCAGCATTTT. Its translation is CASSLEGGLRNQPQHF.

The CDR3 coding sequence is TGCGCCAGCAGCCAGGCGTCTAGCGGGACACGATACGAGCAGTACTTC. Translated: CASSQASSGTRYEQYF. This rearrangement joins TRBV4-1 to TRBJ2-7; 9 positions agree with TRBD2. Germline values: CDR1 MGHRA, CDR2 YSYEKL. The CDR3 runs to 16 residues. V lost 3 bases and J lost 4; bases outside the gene matches: 10.

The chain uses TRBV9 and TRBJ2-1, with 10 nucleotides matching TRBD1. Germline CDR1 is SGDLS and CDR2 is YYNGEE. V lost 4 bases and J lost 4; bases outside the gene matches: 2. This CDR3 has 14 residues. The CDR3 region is CASSPGQGYNEQFF. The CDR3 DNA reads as TGTGCCAGCAGCCCGGGACAGGGGTACAATGAGCAGTTCTTC. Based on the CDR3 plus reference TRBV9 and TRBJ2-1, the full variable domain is DSGVTQTPKHLITATGQRVTLRCSPRSGDLSVYWYQQSLDQGLQFLIQYYNGEERAKGNILERFSAQQFPDLHSELNLSSLELGDSALYFCASSPGQGYNEQFFGPGTRLTVL.

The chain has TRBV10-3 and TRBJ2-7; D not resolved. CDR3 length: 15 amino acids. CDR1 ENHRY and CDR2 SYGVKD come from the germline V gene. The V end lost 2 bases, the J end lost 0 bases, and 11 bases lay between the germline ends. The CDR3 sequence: CAISEGHPSSYEQYF. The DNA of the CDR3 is TGTGCCATCAGTGAGGGCCACCCGAGCTCCTACGAGCAGTACTTC.

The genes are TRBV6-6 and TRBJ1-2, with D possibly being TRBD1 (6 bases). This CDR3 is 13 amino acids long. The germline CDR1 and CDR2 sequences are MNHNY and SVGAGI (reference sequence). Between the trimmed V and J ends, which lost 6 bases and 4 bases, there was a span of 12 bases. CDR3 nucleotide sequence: TGTGCCAGCAGGGTCAGGGGAGCCTATGGCTACACCTTC. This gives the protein CASRVRGAYGYTF.

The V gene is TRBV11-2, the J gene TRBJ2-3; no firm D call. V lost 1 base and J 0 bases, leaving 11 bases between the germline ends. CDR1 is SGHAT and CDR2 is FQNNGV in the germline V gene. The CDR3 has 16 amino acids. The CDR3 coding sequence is TGTGCCAGCAGCTTAGGTCCGGGCCTCAGCACAGATACGCAGTATTTT. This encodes CASSLGPGLSTDTQYF.

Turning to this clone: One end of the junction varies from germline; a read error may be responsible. Here the CDR3 reads CASSLAPTLAGASHEQFF. Here the CDR3 DNA reads TGTGCCAGCAGCCTAGCCCCGACGCTAGCGGGAGCTTCCCATGAGCAGTTCTTC. The V call is TRBV7-9, the J call TRBJ2-1; 10 nucleotides align to TRBD2. In germline, CDR1 is SEHNR, CDR2 FQNEAQ (reference sequence). There are 18 residues in the CDR3.

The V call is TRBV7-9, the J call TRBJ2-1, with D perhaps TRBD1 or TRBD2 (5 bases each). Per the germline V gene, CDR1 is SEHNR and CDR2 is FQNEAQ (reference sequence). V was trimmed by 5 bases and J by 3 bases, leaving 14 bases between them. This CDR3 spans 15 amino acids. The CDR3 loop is CASSPPGTDYNEQFF. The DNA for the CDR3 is TGTGCCAGCAGCCCACCCGGGACGGACTACAATGAGCAGTTCTTC.

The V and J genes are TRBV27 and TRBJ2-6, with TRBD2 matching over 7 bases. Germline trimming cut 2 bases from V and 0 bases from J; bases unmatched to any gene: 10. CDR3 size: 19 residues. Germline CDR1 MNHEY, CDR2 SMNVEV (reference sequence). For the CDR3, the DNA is TGTGCCAGCAGTTTAAGTGTGCGGGGGTTAAGCTCTGGGGCCAACGTCCTGACTTTC. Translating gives CASSLSVRGLSSGANVLTF.

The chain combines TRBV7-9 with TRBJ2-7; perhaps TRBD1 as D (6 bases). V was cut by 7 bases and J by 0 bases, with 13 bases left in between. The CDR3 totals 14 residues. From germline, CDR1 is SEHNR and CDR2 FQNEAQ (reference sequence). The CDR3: CASTPQGLSYEQYF. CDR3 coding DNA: TGTGCCAGCACCCCCCAGGGGCTCTCCTACGAGCAGTACTTC.

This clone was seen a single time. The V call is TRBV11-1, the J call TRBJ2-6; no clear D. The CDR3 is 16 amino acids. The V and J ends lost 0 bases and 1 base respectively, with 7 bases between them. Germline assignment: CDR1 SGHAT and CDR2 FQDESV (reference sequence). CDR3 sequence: CASSLASGSGANVLTF. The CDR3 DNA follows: TGTGCCAGCAGCTTAGCCTCCGGATCTGGGGCCAACGTCCTGACTTTC. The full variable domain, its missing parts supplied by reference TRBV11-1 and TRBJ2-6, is EAEVAQSPRYKITEKSQAVAFWCDPISGHATLYWYRQILGQGPELLVQFQDESVVDDSQLPKDRFSAERLKGVDSTLKIQPAELGDSAMYLCASSLASGSGANVLTFGAGSRLTVL.

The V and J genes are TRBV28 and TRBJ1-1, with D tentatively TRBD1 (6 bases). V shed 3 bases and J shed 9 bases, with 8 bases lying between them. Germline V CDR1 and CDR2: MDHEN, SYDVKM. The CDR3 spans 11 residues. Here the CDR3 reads CASSFGTQAFF. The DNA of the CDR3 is TGTGCCAGCAGTTTTGGGACACAAGCTTTCTTT.

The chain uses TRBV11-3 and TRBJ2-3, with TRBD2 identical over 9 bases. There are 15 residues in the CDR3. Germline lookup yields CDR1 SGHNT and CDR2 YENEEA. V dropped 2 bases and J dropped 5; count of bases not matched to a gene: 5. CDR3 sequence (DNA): TGTGCCAGCAGCTTAAGAGCGGGAGGAGGAGATACGCAGTATTTT. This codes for CASSLRAGGGDTQYF.

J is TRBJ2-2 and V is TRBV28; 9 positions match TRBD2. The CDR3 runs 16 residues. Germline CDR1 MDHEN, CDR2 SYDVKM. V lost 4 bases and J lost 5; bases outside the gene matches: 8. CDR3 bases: TGTGCCAGCAGTTCAACGGGGCTAGCGGGAACCGGGGAGCTGTTTTTT. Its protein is CASSSTGLAGTGELFF.

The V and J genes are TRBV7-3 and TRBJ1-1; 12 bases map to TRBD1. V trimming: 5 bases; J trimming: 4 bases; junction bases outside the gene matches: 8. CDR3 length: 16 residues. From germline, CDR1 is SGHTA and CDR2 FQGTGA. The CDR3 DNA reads TGTGCCAGCAGCGGATCCGGGACAGGGGGCGGCACTGAAGCTTTCTTT. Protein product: CASSGSGTGGGTEAFF.

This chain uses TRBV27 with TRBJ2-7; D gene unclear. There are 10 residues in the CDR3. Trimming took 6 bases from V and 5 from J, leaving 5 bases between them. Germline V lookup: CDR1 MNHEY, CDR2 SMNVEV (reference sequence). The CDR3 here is CASRGHEQYF. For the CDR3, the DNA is TGTGCCAGCAGGGGCCACGAGCAGTACTTC.

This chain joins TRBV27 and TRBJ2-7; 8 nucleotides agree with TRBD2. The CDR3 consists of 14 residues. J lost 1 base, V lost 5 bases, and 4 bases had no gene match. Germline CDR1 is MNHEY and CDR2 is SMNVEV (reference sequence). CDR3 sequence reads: CASSAGGGSYEQYF. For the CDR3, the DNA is TGTGCCAGCAGTGCCGGGGGGGGATCCTACGAGCAGTACTTC.